This is a list of T cell receptor beta chains from one sample in a study of blood T cell repertoires in COVID-19. Sequenced by immunoSEQ multiplex PCR; TCRdb stores in-frame clones only, minus some. Of about 230,000 clones in the sample, 65% to 90% are singletons; the top ten hold less than 7.5%. The sequenced material came from peripheral blood. The receptor source for this set is a woman aged 50 to 60 with acute or convalescent COVID-19. Both conserved end residues are part of each CDR3. Fields, in order: V gene, clone size, CDR3 protein. Rows may omit the clone size; those that give it use once, few, many or a size class.

TRBV3-1/TRBV3-2 few CASSLAGLAVYNEQFF
TRBV9 NA CASSVDGGVNTGELFF
TRBV4-1 NA CASSQRGQGGEQYF
TRBV7-9 NA CASSLEQGAIDEQFF
TRBV5-1 once CASSIGTSLANEQFF
TRBV19 NA CASSKTEGRSEQYF
TRBV6-6 NA CASSYGDRGTEAFF
TRBV2 NA CASSEGDSKVYGYTF
TRBV4-1 NA CASSQDQYSNQPQHF
TRBV5-6 few CASSLSLGGRSEAFF
TRBV5-4 NA CASSLALAGGAGELFF
TRBV29-1 once CSASGGQGIRTDTQYF
TRBV7-8 NA CASSRGGEETQYF
TRBV14 NA CASSHSGDTQYF
TRBV10-3 few CAISESRGTNEKLFF
TRBV12-3/TRBV12-4 NA CASSLGTPYEQYF
TRBV5-1 NA CASSSSGGLTGELFF
TRBV6-2/TRBV6-3 NA CASSQWGLAGTANTGELFF
TRBV24-1 NA CATSMGGSNQPQHF
TRBV9 NA CASSVAGGLAGSITGNEQFF
TRBV10-3 NA CAIREEGASGELFF
TRBV10-3 once CAISATGQGGNQPQHF
TRBV19 NA CASSILADWGGELFF
TRBV28 NA CASRPTDRVGYTF
TRBV28 NA CASSLFGTGYEQYF
TRBV4-1 few CASSQRRDTYEQYF
TRBV19 once CASSPQSGYEQYF
TRBV11-2 NA CASSPRREPNEKLFF
TRBV7-9 NA CASSLLDGGSKYNEQFF
TRBV2 NA CASNSGGAYEQYF
TRBV19 NA CATSGTSFYNEQFF
TRBV3-1/TRBV3-2 NA CASSHGGREDEQFF
TRBV27 NA CASSLSLQNNQPQHF
TRBV11-3 few CASSHSGDEQYF
TRBV30 NA CACGTSAAPYTDTQYF
TRBV2 NA CASSSTGGPYNEQFF
TRBV30 NA CAWSRTGSYEQYF
TRBV19 NA CASSIRQGAYEQYF
TRBV12-3/TRBV12-4 NA CASSLQGTEAFF
TRBV7-9 NA CASSLEGMTEAFF
TRBV10-3 NA CAITDRVDQPQHF
TRBV3-1/TRBV3-2 once CASSQPLAGGWETQYF
TRBV30 NA CAWSGLAGVYNEQFF
TRBV6-5 NA CASRWGQGGSGYTF
TRBV18 NA CASSPLGTGSNTGELFF
TRBV7-2 NA CASSLSRDTNNEQFF
TRBV28 once CASSSPSGFDEAFF
TRBV2 NA CASTVDRGSGGNTIYF
TRBV19 NA CASTATGTDSPLHF
TRBV3-1/TRBV3-2 NA CASSQGAGNQPQHF
TRBV4-2 once CASSQDRGSGANVLTF
TRBV7-9 NA CASSLRYGSTDTQYF
TRBV12-1 NA CASRSREGTEAFF
TRBV6-6 NA CATAGDTDTQYF